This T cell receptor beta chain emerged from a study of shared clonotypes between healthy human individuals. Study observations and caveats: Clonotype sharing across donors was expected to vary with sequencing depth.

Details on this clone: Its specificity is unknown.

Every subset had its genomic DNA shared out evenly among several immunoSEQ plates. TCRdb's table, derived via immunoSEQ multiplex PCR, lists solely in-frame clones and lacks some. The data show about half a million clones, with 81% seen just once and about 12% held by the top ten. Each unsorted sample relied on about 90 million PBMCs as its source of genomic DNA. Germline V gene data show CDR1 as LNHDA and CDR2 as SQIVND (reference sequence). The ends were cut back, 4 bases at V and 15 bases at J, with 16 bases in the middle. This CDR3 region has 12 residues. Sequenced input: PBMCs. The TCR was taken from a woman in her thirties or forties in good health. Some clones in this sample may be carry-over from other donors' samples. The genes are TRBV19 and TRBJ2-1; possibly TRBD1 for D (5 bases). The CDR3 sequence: CASSTLDTRPFF. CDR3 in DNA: TGTGCCAGTAGTACCTTGGACACTCGACCGTTCTTC.